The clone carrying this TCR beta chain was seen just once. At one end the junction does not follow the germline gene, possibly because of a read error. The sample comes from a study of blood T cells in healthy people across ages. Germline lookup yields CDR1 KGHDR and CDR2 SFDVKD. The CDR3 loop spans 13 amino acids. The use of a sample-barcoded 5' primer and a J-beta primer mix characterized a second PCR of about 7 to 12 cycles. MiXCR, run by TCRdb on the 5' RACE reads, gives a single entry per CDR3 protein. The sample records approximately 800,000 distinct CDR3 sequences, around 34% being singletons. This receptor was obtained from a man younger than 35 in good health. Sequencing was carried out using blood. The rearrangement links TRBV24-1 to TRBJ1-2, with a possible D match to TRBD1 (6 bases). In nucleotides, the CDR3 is TGTGCCACCAGTCTGGACAGCAACTATAGCTACACCTTC. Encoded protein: CATSLDSNYSYTF.